This T cell receptor (beta chain) came from a study of vaccination and CD4 T cells after COVID-19. With regard to this clonotype: The antigen remains unidentified.

Trimming took 0 bases from V and 6 from J, leaving 10 bases between them. The germline V gene encodes CDR1 SGHTA and CDR2 FQGNSA. The CDR3 has 14 residues. Treatment here: roughly 10-day PBMC culture with coronavirus spike peptide pools or control peptides (ViraFEST assay). Once obtained from cultured CD4+ T cells, the DNA was sequenced using the Oncomine TCR Beta short-read assay. TCRdb re-called the PCR reads with MiXCR, one entry per CDR3 protein. The sample records 5,500 to 9,000 distinct CDR3 sequences, about 25% being singletons. The V call is TRBV7-2, the J call TRBJ2-3; no definite D call. This TCR came from a human donor who had recovered from COVID-19. This material consisted of CD4+ T cells from blood, cultured in vitro, taken after SARS-CoV-2 vaccination. The CDR3 sequence is CASSLAGNFDTQYF. DNA of the CDR3: TGTGCCAGCAGCTTAGCGGGAAATTTTGATACGCAGTATTTT.